Detailed here is one TCR beta chain. Its antigen target is currently unknown. Base qualities are missing; no much larger clone stands one base away. This specimen belongs to a study of blood T cell repertoires in COVID-19 (dated by TCRdb to 2020 to 2021). Study-wide context: Samples from collaborators originated in the United States, Italy and Spain and spanned both the acute and convalescent phases of COVID-19. The material from the prospective study consisted of cDNA or gDNA derived from T cells, B-cell-depleted T cells, or PBMCs. The dataset comprised deeply sampled blood TCRbeta repertoires from subjects exposed to, actively infected with, or recovered from COVID-19. The repertoires were made available in a free public database intended to serve as a resource for research on the immune response to SARS-CoV-2. The samples were drawn from the first 160 participants of the ongoing ImmuneRACE study and from some 1,300 subjects provided by 6 global collaborators. Nearly every sample came with metadata listing a de-identified subject ID, COVID-19 status, age in years and sex. HLA class I and class II types, where available, came from metadata supplied by the sample provider rather than from assay-based typing. Beyond this particular receptor, the publication reports: Clinical and demographic metadata were provided uncurated, with the amount varying by source and participant.

TCRbeta CDR3 regions were amplified from genomic DNA by means of the immunoSEQ Assay, a bias-controlled multiplex PCR. The original methods were these. Within the assay, amplification of reference gene primers was used to estimate how many nucleated cells each sample contained. To quantify the absolute abundance of each unique TCRbeta CDR3 rearrangement, sequence reads were collapsed and filtered. Productive Simpson clonality was computed per sample as the square root of Simpson's diversity index over productive rearrangements. TCRdb retrieved this table from immuneACCESS and kept in-frame rearrangements only. Not all clones are present; in checked studies, unresolved V genes account for under half, and no reason is known for the remainder. Clone size and V and J calls were adopted from that table, with D and trimming inferred from the DNA. The sample data list 120,000 to 150,000 clones, and around nine tenths of these were observed just once. The ten largest clones capture 1.5% to 2% of the sample.

The collaborating institutions used their own protocols to collect whole blood in K2EDTA tubes. For TCRbeta analysis, collaborators shipped samples as frozen whole blood, isolated PBMCs, or DNA extracted from either of those sample types. The CDR3 has 11 amino acids, counting the end cysteine and phenylalanine. The kept DNA is CDR3 alone, 33 bases in frame from the first base. The CDR1 and CDR2 encoded by the germline V gene are SQVTM and ANQGSEA. V is trimmed back by 5 bases and J by 6 bases, and the junction contains 3 bases that no gene match accounts for. The rearranged segments are TRBV29-1 and TRBJ2-7, and 8 junction bases match TRBD1. The material sequenced was peripheral blood. This sequence originates from a human donor in a cohort sampled during active COVID-19. The CDR3 sequence is CSVRQGTEQYF. Read as DNA, the sequence is TGCAGCGTTAGACAGGGGACCGAGCAGTACTTC.